The clone carrying this TCR beta chain was observed once. Its antigen is unidentified. The source of the sample is a study of yellow fever vaccine responses in identical twins. TCRdb passed the RT-PCR reads through MiXCR, listing each CDR3 protein once. The table lists about 3,000 distinct CDR3 sequences, 80% of them singletons. The CDR3 length is 12 residues. Trimming removed 7 bases at V and 7 bases at J, with 13 bases between. Study findings and constraints: Reportedly, twins showed a vaccine T cell response that looked partly convergent and partly personalized.

The receptor's source is a female donor who received the yellow fever vaccine. Source: T cells from blood (PBMCs), unsorted or a sorted subset (not recorded which), taken before or after yellow fever vaccination (not recorded which). The chain is built from TRBV12-3 or TRBV12-4 and TRBJ2-5, with TRBD2 as a possible D gene (5 bases). The CDR3 is CASTPYGGTQYF. CDR3 in DNA: TGTGCCAGCACGCCTTACGGAGGGACCCAGTACTTC.